This T cell receptor beta chain emerged from a study of lymphopenia after photon versus proton radiotherapy. General study findings and limits: Proton therapy kept repertoires fairly stable, unlike photons, which gained effector/memory cells.

The CDR3 loop spans 13 amino acids. The germline V gene encodes CDR1 LNHDA and CDR2 SQIVND (reference sequence). The V segment lost 8 bases and the J segment 4 bases; nucleotides outside the gene matches: 5. Using immunoSEQ multiplex PCR, the repertoire was profiled, and TCRdb retains in-frame clones only, with some absent. In the table there are 22,000 or so clones, around 90% of which are singletons. A note on this clone: Its specificity is unknown.

The source material was peripheral blood, sampled from a patient treated with proton-based radiotherapy. The rearrangement links TRBV19 to TRBJ2-1; 7 bases align to TRBD1. This receptor was obtained from a woman in her seventies with pancreatic cancer. Some clones in this sample may be carry-over from other donors' samples. The CDR3 DNA sequence: TGTGCCAGTCGGACAGGACCTTACAATGAGCAGTTCTTC. The encoded protein is CASRTGPYNEQFF.